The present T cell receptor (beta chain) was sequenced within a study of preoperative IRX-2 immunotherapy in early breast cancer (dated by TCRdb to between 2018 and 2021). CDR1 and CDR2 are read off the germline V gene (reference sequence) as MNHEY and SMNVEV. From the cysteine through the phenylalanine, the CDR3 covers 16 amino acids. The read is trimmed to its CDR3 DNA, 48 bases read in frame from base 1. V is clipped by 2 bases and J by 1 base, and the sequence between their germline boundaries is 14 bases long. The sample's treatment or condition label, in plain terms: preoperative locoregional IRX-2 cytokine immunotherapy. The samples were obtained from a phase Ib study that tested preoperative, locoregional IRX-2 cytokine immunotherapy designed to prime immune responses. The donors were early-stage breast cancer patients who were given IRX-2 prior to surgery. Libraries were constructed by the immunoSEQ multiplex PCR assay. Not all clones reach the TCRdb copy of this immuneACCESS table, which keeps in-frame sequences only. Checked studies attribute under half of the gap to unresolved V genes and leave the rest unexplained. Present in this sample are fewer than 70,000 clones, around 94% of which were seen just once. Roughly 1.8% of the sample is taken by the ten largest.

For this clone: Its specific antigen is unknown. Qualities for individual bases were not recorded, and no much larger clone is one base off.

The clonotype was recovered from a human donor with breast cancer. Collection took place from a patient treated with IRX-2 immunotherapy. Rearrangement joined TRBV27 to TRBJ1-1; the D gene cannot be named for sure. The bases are TGTGCCAGCAGTTTAAGCCCGGGCACTGGGAACACTGAAGCTTTCTTT. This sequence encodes CASSLSPGTGNTEAFF.